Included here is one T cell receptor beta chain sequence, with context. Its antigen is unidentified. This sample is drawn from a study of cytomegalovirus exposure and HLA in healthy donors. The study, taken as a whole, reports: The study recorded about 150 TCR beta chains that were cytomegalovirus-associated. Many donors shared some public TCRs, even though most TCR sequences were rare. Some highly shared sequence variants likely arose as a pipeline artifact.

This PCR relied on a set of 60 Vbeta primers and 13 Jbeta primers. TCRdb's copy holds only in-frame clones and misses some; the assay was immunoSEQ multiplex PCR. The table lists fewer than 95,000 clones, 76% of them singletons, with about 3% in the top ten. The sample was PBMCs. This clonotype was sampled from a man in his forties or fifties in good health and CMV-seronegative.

The CDR3 region is CASSHPGTAYTGELFF. CDR3 bases: TGTGCCAGCAGCCATCCGGGGACAGCTTACACCGGGGAGCTGTTTTTT. This chain links TRBV5-4 with TRBJ2-2, with 7 bases identical to TRBD1. From germline, CDR1 is SGHNT and CDR2 YYREEE (reference sequence). Unmatched junction bases numbered 9, after V lost 4 bases and J lost 3 bases. This CDR3 region has 16 residues.